Described below is a single T cell receptor (beta chain) sequence and its context. This receptor's antigen is unknown. Per-nucleotide qualities are absent, and no much larger clonotype sits a single base away. Enrolling through a virtual design, the prospective study's participants ranged in age from roughly 18 to 90 years and lived across about two dozen United States geographic areas. In the prospective study, participants were assigned to cohorts based on the clinical history participants reported in a screening survey and a study questionnaire. In the prospective study, mobile phlebotomists collected whole blood, serum and a nasopharyngeal or oropharyngeal swab from each participant. Additional blood draws and questionnaires over an approximately 2-month period could optionally be provided by prospective study participants. Prospective study blood samples were shipped either frozen or at room temperature before DNA extraction.

TCRbeta CDR3 regions were amplified from genomic DNA by means of the immunoSEQ Assay, a bias-controlled multiplex PCR. Turning to the authors' computational methods: Within the assay, amplification of reference gene primers was used to estimate how many nucleated cells each sample contained. To quantify the absolute abundance of each unique TCRbeta CDR3 rearrangement, sequence reads were collapsed and filtered. For each sample, productive Simpson clonality was calculated as the square root of Simpson's diversity index across productive rearrangements. TCRdb stores this immuneACCESS table with in-frame sequences only. Part of the clones is absent; in the studies checked, under half of the shortfall reflects unresolved V genes, and no reason is known for the rest. V, J and clone size derive from that table, while D and trimming were established from the DNA sequence. Recorded for this sample are 250,000 to 350,000 clones; more than 75% of them occurred a single time. The ten most abundant clones make up 2% to 2.5% of the sample.

This entry comes from a study of blood T cell repertoires in COVID-19 (dated by TCRdb to the early 2020s). Study-wide context: Recovered participants in ImmuneRACE Cohort 3 were defined by two consecutive negative NP/OP PCR tests, clearance by a healthcare professional, or resolution of symptoms. Collaborator samples came from the United States, Italy and Spain and covered acute and convalescent phases of COVID-19. The material from the prospective study consisted of cDNA or gDNA derived from T cells, B-cell-depleted T cells, or PBMCs. Deeply sampled blood TCRbeta repertoires from subjects exposed to, actively infected with, or recovered from COVID-19 were included in the dataset. The repertoires were released in a freely available public database intended as a resource for research on the immune response to SARS-CoV-2. Samples came from the ongoing ImmuneRACE study (first 160 participants) plus 1,254 subjects from 6 global collaborators. The sample metadata nearly always contained a de-identified subject ID, COVID-19 status, age in years and sex. Where available, HLA class I and class II types were taken from metadata supplied by the sample provider and were not determined by assay-based typing. The investigation overall reported the following: The quantity of clinical and demographic metadata differed by source and by participant and was supplied without curation.

The sample was PBMCs or T cells enriched from blood (not recorded which). This clonotype was sampled from a woman aged 60-75 years in a cohort exposed to, infected with or recovered from COVID-19 (not recorded which).

CDR3 reads: CASSLRPGQNEKLFF. The DNA reads TGTGCCAGCAGCTTGAGGCCGGGACAGAATGAAAAACTGTTTTTT. The sequence joins TRBV5-5 to TRBJ1-4, and TRBD1 aligns with 7 junction nucleotides. The CDR3 numbers 15 residues from cysteine through phenylalanine. Kept here is only the CDR3 DNA, which spans 45 bases and is read in frame from base 1. Ends trimmed: V by 1 base, J by 5 bases; bases unmatched to a gene: 5. For CDR1 and CDR2, the germline V gene (reference sequence) lists SGHKS and YYEKEE.